This T cell receptor (beta chain) was captured by sequencing in a study of cytomegalovirus exposure and HLA in healthy donors. Study background: Prior work identified some 120 million unique TCR beta sequences in some 180 million T cells. Unique TCRs numbering 75 million to 95 million, obtained from HLA-typed donors, made up an early data release.

This PCR relied on a set of 60 Vbeta primers and 13 Jbeta primers. This table comes from immunoSEQ multiplex PCR, and its TCRdb copy is limited to in-frame clones, with some not included. This table holds about 110,000 clones. With respect to this clone: The antigen remains undetermined.

Regarding the study as a whole: Of the V segments, some could not be distinguished, including TRBV6-2 and TRBV6-3, and were excluded. Prior analysis indicated that the majority of TCR beta V segments exhibited productivity approximately 87% or approximately 30% of the time.

The V end lost 4 bases, the J end lost 3 bases, and 14 bases lay between the germline ends. Germline assignment: CDR1 SGHTS and CDR2 YDEGEE. CDR3 length: 14 amino acids. Sequenced sample: PBMCs. This chain uses TRBV5-8 with TRBJ2-7; D unresolved. The clonotype was recovered from a man aged 35-49 years in good health and CMV-seropositive. The CDR3 loop is CASSPRVPLYEQYF. The DNA for the CDR3 is TGTGCCAGCAGCCCCCGCGTCCCCCTCTACGAGCAGTACTTC.